This TCR beta chain was captured in a study of blood T cells in healthy people across ages. The V end lost 6 bases, the J end lost 3 bases, and 18 bases lay between the germline ends. The CDR3 runs 14 residues. Germline V gene data show CDR1 as DFQATT and CDR2 as SNEGSKA (reference sequence). A second roughly 6 to 12 cycle PCR used barcoded and J-beta primers. TCRdb reanalysed the 5' RACE reads using MiXCR and keeps one entry per CDR3 protein. The sample lists approximately 1.5 million distinct CDR3 sequences; approximately 43% were seen once. This sequence joins TRBV20-1 and TRBJ2-7; D possibly corresponds to TRBD2 (6 bases). Sequences were obtained from blood. The TCR was taken from a woman between 18 and 29 years old in good health. This chain's CDR3 is CSAIGPGTYYEQYF. As DNA, the CDR3 is TGCAGTGCCATAGGACCTGGGACTTACTACGAGCAGTACTTC.